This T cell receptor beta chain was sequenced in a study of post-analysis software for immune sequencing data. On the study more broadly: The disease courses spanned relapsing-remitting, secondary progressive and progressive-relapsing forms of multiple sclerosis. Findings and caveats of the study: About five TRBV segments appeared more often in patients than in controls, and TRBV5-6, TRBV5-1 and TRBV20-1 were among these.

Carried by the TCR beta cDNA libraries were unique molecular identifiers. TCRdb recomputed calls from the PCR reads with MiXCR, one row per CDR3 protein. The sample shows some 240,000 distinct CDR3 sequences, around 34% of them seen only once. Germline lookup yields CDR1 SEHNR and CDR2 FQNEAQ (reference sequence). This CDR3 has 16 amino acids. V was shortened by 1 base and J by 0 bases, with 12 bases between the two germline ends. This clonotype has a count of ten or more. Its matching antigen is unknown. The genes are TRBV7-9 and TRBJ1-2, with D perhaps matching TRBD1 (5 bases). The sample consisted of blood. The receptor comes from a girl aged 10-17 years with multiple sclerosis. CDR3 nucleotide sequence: TGTGCCAGCAGCTTAGTTAGCAGGGCCGCTAACTATGGCTACACCTTC. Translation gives CASSLVSRAANYGYTF.